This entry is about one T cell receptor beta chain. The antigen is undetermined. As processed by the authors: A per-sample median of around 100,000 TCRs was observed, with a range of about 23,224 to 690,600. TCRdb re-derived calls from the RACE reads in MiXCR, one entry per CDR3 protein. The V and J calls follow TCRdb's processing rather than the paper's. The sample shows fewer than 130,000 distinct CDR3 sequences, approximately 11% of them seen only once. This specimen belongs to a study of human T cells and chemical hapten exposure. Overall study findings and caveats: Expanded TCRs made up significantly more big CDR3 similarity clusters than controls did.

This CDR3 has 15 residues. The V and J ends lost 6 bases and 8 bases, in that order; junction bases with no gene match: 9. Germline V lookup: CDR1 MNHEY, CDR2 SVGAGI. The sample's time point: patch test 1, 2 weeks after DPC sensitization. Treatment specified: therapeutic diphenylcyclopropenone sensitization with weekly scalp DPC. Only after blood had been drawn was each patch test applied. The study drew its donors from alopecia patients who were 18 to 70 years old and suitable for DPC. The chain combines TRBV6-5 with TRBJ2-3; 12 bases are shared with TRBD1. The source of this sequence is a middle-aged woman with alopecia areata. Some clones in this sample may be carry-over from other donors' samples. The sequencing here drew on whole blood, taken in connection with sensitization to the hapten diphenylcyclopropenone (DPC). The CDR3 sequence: CASSLRDRGRSTQYF. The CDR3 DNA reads TGTGCCAGCAGCCTCCGGGACAGGGGGCGGTCTACGCAGTATTTT.